This record looks at one T cell receptor beta chain sequence and its context. Its antigen is not identified. The data are from a study of cytomegalovirus exposure and HLA in healthy donors. Findings of the study overall: Compared with the roughly 670-donor mean, an Asian-associated ancestry cluster reportedly had fewer N-insertions, according to a later analysis. Rarity characterized most TCR sequences, yet some public TCRs appeared in many donors. The study put under 200 TCR beta chains on its list as cytomegalovirus-associated. A classifier reportedly called cytomegalovirus status with high sensitivity and specificity.

CDR1 and CDR2 from the germline V gene are LNHDA and SQIVND (reference sequence). This CDR3 is 19 amino acids long. Unmatched junction bases numbered 13, after V lost 7 bases and J lost 0 bases. The primer mix had 60 Vbeta and 13 Jbeta primers. The assay was immunoSEQ multiplex PCR, and TCRdb's table has in-frame clones only and misses some. The table lists about 170,000 clones, less than 90% of them singletons, with roughly 4.7% in the top ten. The clonotype comes from a woman between 50 and 59 years old in good health and CMV-seropositive. The sample taken for sequencing was PBMCs. The genes are TRBV19 and TRBJ2-6, with 9 positions matching TRBD1. For the CDR3, the DNA is TGTGCCAGTATTTCAGAGGGACAGGGAGTTCCCTCTGGGGCCAACGTCCTGACTTTC. As protein: CASISEGQGVPSGANVLTF.